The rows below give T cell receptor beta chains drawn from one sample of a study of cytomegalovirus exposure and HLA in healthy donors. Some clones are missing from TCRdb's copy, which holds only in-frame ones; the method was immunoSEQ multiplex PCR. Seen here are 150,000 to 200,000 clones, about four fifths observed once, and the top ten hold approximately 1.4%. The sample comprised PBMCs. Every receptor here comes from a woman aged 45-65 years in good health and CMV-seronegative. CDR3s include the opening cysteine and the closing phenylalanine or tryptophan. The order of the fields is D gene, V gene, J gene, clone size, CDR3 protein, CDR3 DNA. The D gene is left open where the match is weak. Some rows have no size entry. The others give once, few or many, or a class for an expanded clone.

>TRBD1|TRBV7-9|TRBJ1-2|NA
CASSLGQGIANYGYTF
TGTGCCAGCAGCCTCGGACAGGGAATAGCTAACTATGGCTACACCTTC
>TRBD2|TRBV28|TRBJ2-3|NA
CASSPSAGVGPDTQYF
TGTGCCAGCAGCCCCTCGGCGGGAGTAGGACCAGATACGCAGTATTTT
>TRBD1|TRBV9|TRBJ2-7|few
CASSLGTGGASYEQYF
TGTGCCAGCAGCTTAGGGACAGGGGGTGCCTCCTACGAGCAGTACTTC
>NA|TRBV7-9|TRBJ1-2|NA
CSSSLLDIGDGYTF
TGTTCCAGCAGCTTACTGGACATTGGGGATGGCTACACCTTC
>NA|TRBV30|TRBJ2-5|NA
CAWSPGQPGTQYF
TGTGCCTGGAGTCCGGGACAACCGGGGACCCAGTACTTC
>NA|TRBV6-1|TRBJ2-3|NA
CASSDGDTQYF
TGTGCCAGCAGTGACGGGGATACGCAGTATTTT
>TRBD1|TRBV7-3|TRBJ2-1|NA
CASSLRTGGLNEQFF
TGTGCCAGCAGCTTAAGGACAGGGGGTCTCAATGAGCAGTTCTTC
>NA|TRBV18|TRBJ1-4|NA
CASRMGQGNEKLFF
TGTGCCAGCCGAATGGGGCAGGGAAATGAAAAACTGTTTTTT
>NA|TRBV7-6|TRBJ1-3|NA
CASSLNGVGYSGNTIYF
TGTGCCAGCAGCTTAAACGGGGTCGGATACTCTGGAAACACCATATATTTT
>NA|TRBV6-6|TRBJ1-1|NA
CASTLLAANTEAFF
TGTGCCAGCACCTTACTCGCGGCGAACACTGAAGCTTTCTTT
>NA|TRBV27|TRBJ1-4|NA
CASMGVTGGLDEKLFF
TGTGCCAGCATGGGGGTGACCGGGGGTTTGGATGAAAAACTGTTTTTT
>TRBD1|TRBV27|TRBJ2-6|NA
CASSSPGQGRSGANVLTF
TGTGCCAGCAGTTCTCCGGGACAGGGGCGTTCTGGGGCCAACGTCCTGACTTTC
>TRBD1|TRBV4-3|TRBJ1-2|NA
CASSSDRDHGYTF
TGCGCCAGCTCCAGCGACAGGGATCATGGCTACACCTTC
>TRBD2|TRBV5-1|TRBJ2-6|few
CASTRLAGLSGANVLTF
TGCGCCAGCACTCGGTTAGCGGGGTTGTCTGGGGCCAACGTCCTGACTTTC
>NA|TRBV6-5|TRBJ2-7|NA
CASSRRRREEQYF
TGTGCCAGCAGTCGCCGGCGGAGGGAGGAGCAGTACTTC
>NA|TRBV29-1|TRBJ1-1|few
CSVSGQPNTEAFF
TGCAGCGTCTCCGGACAGCCGAACACTGAAGCTTTCTTT
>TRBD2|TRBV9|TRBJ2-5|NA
CASSLWGGFQETQYF
TGTGCCAGCAGCCTTTGGGGGGGGTTCCAAGAGACCCAGTACTTC
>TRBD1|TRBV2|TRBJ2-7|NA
CASSPGTVPYEQYF
TGTGCCAGCAGTCCCGGGACAGTTCCCTACGAGCAGTACTTC
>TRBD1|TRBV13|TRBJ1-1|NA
CASSSRDSPNTEAFF
TGTGCCAGCAGCTCCCGGGACAGCCCGAACACTGAAGCTTTCTTT
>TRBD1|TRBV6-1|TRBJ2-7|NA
CASTRGQGVEQYF
TGTGCCAGCACTCGGGGACAGGGTGTCGAGCAGTACTTC
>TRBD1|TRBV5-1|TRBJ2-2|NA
CASSSQGERTGELFF
TGCGCCAGCAGCTCACAGGGGGAAAGGACCGGGGAGCTGTTTTTT
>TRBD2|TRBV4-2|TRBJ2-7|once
CASSQEGLAGESYEQYF
TGTGCCAGCAGCCAAGAGGGACTAGCGGGAGAAAGCTACGAGCAGTACTTC
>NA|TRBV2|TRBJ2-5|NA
CASLTEKTQYF
TGTGCCAGCCTTACAGAAAAGACCCAGTACTTC
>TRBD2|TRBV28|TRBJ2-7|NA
CAIGLAGSSYEQYF
TGTGCCATCGGACTAGCGGGGAGCTCCTACGAGCAGTACTTC
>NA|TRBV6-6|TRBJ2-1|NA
CASRGALGNEQFF
TGTGCCAGCAGAGGGGCCCTTGGGAATGAGCAGTTCTTC
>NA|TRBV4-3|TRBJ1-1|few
CASSRTQNTEAFF
TGCGCCAGCAGCCGGACACAGAACACTGAAGCTTTCTTT
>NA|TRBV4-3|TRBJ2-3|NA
CASSRTGVNNPYTDTQYF
TGCGCCAGCAGCCGGACGGGAGTAAACAACCCTTACACAGATACGCAGTATTTT
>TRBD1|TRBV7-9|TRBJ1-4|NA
CASSLGDRVSEKLFF
TGTGCCAGCAGCTTAGGGGACAGGGTCTCAGAAAAACTGTTTTTT
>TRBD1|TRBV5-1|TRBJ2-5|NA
CASSSDDRVKTQYF
TGCGCCAGCAGTAGTGATGACAGGGTTAAGACCCAGTACTTC
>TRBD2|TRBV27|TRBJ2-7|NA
CASGTTSGSSYEQYF
TGTGCCAGTGGGACGACTAGCGGGAGCTCCTACGAGCAGTACTTC
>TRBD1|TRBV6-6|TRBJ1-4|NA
CASIRTGHLGEKLFF
TGTGCCAGCATCCGGACAGGGCACCTAGGCGAAAAACTGTTTTTT
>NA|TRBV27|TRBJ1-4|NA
CASSLSQATNEKLFF
TGTGCCAGCAGTTTATCGCAGGCAACTAATGAAAAACTGTTTTTT
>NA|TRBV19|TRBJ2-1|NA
CASQSRNNEQFF
TGTGCCAGCCAATCGAGAAACAATGAGCAGTTCTTC
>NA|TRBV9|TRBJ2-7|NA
CASSTRQVGEQYF
TGTGCCAGCAGCACGAGACAGGTGGGGGAGCAGTACTTC
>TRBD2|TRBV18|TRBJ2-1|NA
CASSPQWLGGSSYNEQFF
TGTGCCAGCTCACCGCAATGGTTGGGGGGGAGCTCCTACAATGAGCAGTTCTTC
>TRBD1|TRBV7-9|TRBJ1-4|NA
CASSPHRGSGEKLFF
TGTGCCAGCAGCCCCCACAGGGGTTCGGGTGAAAAACTGTTTTTT
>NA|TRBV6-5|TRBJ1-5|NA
CASSYLPSSNQPQHF
TGTGCCAGCAGTTACCTCCCGTCCAGCAATCAGCCCCAGCATTTT
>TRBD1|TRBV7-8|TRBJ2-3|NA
CASSLFGAGTGPADTQYF
TGTGCCAGCAGCTTATTTGGGGCCGGGACAGGGCCTGCAGATACGCAGTATTTT
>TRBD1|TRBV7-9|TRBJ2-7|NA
CASSLVLVTGGVEQYF
TGTGCCAGCAGCTTAGTCCTGGTGACAGGGGGCGTCGAGCAGTACTTC
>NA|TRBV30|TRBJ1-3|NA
CAWSSGNTIYF
TGTGCCTGGAGTTCCGGGAACACCATATATTTT
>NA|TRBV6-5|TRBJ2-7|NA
CASSSPTGPYEQYF
TGTGCCAGCAGTTCACCGACAGGTCCCTACGAGCAGTACTTC
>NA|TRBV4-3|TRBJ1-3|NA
CASSQSHRESGNTIYF
TGCGCCAGCAGCCAATCCCACAGGGAATCGGGAAACACCATATATTTT
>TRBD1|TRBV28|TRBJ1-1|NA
CASSRPQGVDNTEAFF
TGTGCCAGCAGCAGACCGCAGGGGGTTGATAACACTGAAGCTTTCTTT
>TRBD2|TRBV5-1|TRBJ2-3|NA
CASSSLAGGTDTQYF
TGCGCCAGCAGCTCCCTAGCGGGTGGCACAGATACGCAGTATTTT
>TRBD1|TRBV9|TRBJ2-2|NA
CASSRTGLIAGELFF
TGTGCCAGCAGCCGGACAGGGTTGATAGCCGGGGAGCTGTTTTTT
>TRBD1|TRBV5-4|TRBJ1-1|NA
CASSDWSGGTEAFF
TGTGCCAGCAGCGACTGGTCAGGGGGCACTGAAGCTTTCTTT
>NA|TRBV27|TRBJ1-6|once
CASTPYSGEGSPLHF
TGTGCCAGCACGCCCTACTCAGGGGAGGGCTCACCCCTCCACTTT
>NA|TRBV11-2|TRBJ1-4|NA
CASSFRRKEGEKLFF
TGTGCCAGCAGCTTTCGACGCAAAGAGGGTGAAAAACTGTTTTTT
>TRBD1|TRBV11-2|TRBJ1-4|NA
CASSRDRRNEKLFF
TGTGCCAGCAGCCGGGACAGACGTAATGAAAAACTGTTTTTT
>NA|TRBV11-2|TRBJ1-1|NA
CASSLDRRRNTEAFF
TGTGCCAGCAGCTTAGATCGGAGGAGGAACACTGAAGCTTTCTTT
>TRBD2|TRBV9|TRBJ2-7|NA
CASSSGGGRENEQYF
TGTGCCAGCAGCTCCGGGGGGGGGCGCGAAAACGAGCAGTACTTC